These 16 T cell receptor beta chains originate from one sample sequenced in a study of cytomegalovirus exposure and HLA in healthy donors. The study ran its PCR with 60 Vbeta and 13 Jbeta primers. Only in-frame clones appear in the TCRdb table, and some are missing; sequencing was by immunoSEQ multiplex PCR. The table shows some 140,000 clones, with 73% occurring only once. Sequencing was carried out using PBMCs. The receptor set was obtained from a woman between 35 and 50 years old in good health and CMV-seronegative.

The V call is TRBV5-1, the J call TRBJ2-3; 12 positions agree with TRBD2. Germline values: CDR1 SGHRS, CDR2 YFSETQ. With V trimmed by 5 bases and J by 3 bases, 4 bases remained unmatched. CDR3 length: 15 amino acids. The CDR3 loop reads CASRLLAGGTDTQYF. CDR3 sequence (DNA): TGCGCCAGCAGATTACTAGCGGGGGGAACAGATACGCAGTATTTT.

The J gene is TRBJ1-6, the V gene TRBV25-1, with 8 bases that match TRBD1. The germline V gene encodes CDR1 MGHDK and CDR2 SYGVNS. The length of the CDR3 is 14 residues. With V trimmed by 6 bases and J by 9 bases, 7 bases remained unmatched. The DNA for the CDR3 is TGTGCCAGCAGCCAATTAGACAGGGGTTCACCCCTCCACTTT. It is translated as CASSQLDRGSPLHF. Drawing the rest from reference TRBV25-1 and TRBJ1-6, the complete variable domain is EADIYQTPRYLVIGTGKKITLECSQTMGHDKMYWYQQDPGMELHLIHYSYGVNSTEKGDLSSESTVSRIRTEHFPLTLESARPSHTSQYLCASSQLDRGSPLHFGNGTRLTVT.

CDR3 nucleotides: TGTGCCAGCAGTCCGGACAGGACTACCGGGGAGCTGTTTTTT. It is translated as CASSPDRTTGELFF. The rearrangement uses TRBV27 and TRBJ2-2; 7 bases align to TRBD1. The CDR3 covers 14 residues. V dropped 5 bases and J dropped 5; count of bases not matched to a gene: 5. Germline V gives CDR1 MNHEY, CDR2 SMNVEV (reference sequence).

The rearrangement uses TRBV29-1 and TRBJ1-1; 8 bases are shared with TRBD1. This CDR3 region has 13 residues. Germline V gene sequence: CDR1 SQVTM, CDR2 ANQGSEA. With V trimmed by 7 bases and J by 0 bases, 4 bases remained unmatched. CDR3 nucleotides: TGCAGCGGCCGACAGGGGATGAACACTGAAGCTTTCTTT. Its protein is CSGRQGMNTEAFF.

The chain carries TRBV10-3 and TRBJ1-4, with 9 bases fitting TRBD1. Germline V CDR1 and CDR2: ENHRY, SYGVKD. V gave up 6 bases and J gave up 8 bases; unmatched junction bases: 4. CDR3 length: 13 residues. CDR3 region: CAIRGQGGEKLFF. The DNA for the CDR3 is TGTGCCATCAGGGGACAGGGAGGAGAAAAACTGTTTTTT.

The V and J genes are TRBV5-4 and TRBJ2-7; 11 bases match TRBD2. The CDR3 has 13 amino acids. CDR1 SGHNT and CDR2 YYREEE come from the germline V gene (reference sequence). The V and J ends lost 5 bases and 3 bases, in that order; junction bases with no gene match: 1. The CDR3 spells CASRTSGDYEQYF. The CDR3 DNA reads TGTGCCAGCAGGACTAGCGGGGACTACGAGCAGTACTTC.

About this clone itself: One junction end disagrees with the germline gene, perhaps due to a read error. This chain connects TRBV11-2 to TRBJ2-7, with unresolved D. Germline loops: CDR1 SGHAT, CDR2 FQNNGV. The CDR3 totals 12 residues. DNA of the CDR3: TGTGCCAGCGGCTTGAGCTCCTACGAGCAGTACTTC. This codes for CASGLSSYEQYF. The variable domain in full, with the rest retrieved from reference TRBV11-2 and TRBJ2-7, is EAGVAQSPRYKIIEKRQSVAFWCNPISGHATLYWYQQILGQGPKLLIQFQNNGVVDDSQLPKDRFSAERLKGVDSTLKIQPAKLEDSAVYLCASGLSSYEQYFGPGTRLTVT.

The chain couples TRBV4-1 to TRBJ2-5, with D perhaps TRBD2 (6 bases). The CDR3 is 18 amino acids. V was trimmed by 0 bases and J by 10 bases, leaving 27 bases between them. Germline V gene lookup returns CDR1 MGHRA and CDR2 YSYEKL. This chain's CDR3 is CASSQEPTGVAATGGQYF. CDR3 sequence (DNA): TGCGCCAGCAGCCAAGAACCAACTGGGGTAGCGGCCACGGGTGGCCAGTACTTC.

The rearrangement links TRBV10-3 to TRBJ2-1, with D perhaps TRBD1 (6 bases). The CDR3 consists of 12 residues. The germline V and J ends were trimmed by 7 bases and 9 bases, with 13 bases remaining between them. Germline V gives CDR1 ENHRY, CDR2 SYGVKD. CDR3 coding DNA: TGTGCCATCAAGGGGGAATTCAGTGAGCAGTTCTTC. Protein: CAIKGEFSEQFF.

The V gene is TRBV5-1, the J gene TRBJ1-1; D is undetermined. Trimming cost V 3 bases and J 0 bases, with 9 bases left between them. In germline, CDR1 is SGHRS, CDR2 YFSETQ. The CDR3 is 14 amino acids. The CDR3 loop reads CASSSGLLNTEAFF. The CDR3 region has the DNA TGCGCCAGCAGCTCGGGATTGCTGAACACTGAAGCTTTCTTT.

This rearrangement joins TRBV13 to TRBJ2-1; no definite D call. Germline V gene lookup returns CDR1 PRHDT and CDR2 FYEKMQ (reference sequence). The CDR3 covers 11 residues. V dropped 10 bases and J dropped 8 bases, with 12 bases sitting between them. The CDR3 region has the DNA TGTGCCACCCCCCCCCATGATGAGCAGTTCTTC. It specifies CATPPHDEQFF.

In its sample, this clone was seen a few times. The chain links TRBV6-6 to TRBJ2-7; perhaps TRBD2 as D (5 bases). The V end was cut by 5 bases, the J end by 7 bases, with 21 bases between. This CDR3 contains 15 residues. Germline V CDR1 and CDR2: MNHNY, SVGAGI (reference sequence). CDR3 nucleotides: TGTGCCAGCAGTCACGACATGGGATCGGGCGGGGAGCAGTACGTC. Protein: CASSHDMGSGGEQYV.

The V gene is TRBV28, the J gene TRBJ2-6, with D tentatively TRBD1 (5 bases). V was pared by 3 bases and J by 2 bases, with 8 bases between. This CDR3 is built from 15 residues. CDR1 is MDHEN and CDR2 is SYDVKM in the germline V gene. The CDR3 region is CASSFPGTGANVLTF. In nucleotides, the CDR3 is TGTGCCAGCAGTTTCCCAGGGACTGGGGCCAACGTCCTGACTTTC.

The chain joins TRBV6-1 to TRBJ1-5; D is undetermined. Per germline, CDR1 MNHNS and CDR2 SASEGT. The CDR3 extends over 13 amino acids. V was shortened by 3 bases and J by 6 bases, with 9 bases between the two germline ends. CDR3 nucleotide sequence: TGTGCCAGCAGTGAGAGCGGAGTTCAGCCCCAGCATTTT. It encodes CASSESGVQPQHF.

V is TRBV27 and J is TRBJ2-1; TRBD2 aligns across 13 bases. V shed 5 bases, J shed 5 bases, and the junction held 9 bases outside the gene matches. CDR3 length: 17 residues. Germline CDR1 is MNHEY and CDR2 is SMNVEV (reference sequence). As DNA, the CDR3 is TGTGCCAGCAGTACTTACGTTGGACTAGCGGGAGACAATGAGCAGTTCTTC. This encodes CASSTYVGLAGDNEQFF.

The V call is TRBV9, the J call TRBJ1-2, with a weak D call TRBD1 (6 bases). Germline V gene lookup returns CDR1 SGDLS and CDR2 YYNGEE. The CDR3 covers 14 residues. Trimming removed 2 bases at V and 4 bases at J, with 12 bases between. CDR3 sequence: CASSVDSTSYGYTF. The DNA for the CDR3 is TGTGCCAGCAGCGTGGACAGCACCAGCTATGGCTACACCTTC. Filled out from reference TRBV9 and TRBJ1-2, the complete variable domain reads DSGVTQTPKHLITATGQRVTLRCSPRSGDLSVYWYQQSLDQGLQFLIQYYNGEERAKGNILERFSAQQFPDLHSELNLSSLELGDSALYFCASSVDSTSYGYTFGSGTRLTVV.